This T cell receptor (beta chain) emerged from a study of monozygotic twins with inflammatory bowel disease. Notes on the study in general: Any single strong signal or clonotype tied to IBD lacked support.

A remark on this clonotype: Its specificity is not known.

Germline loops: CDR1 SQVTM, CDR2 ANQGSEA. The CDR3 spans 13 residues. Researchers put TCRalpha and TCRbeta cDNA through two nested PCRs lasting 16 and 9 cycles. TCRdb derives one entry per CDR3 protein from the 5' RACE reads, leaving out DNA. The specimen's table records 150,000 to 200,000 distinct CDR3 sequences. The source material was blood. The sequence was obtained from a human donor with ulcerative colitis or Crohn's disease, or a healthy co-twin of an affected twin (not recorded which). V and J are TRBV29-1 and TRBJ2-3; as DNA is missing, the TRBD1 call by TCRdb cannot be tested. CDR3 residues: CSVARALTDTQYF.